This record looks at one TCR beta chain sequence and its context. Per germline, CDR1 SGHTA and CDR2 FQGTGA. The CDR3 is 15 amino acids. V was trimmed by 4 bases and J by 4 bases, leaving 14 bases between them. Original analysis: Using reference gene primer amplification, nucleated cell counts were estimated. Using immunoSEQ multiplex PCR, the repertoire was profiled, and TCRdb retains in-frame clones only, with some absent. V, J and clone size reflect that table, while D and trimming were determined from the DNA. Of around 160,000 clones in the sample, about 85% were seen once. The source of the sample is a study of blood T cell repertoires in COVID-19. The overall study: The United States, Italy and Spain supplied acute and convalescent COVID-19 samples. Sources were T cells, B-cell-depleted T cells, or PBMCs; the material itself was cDNA or gDNA.

Sequences were obtained from peripheral blood. The clonotype comes from a human donor in a cohort sampled during active COVID-19. This rearrangement joins TRBV7-3 to TRBJ2-1, with D possibly matching TRBD1 (6 bases). CDR3: CASSSTGTNYNEQFF. In nucleotides, the CDR3 is TGTGCCAGCAGCTCGACCGGGACAAATTACAATGAGCAGTTCTTC.